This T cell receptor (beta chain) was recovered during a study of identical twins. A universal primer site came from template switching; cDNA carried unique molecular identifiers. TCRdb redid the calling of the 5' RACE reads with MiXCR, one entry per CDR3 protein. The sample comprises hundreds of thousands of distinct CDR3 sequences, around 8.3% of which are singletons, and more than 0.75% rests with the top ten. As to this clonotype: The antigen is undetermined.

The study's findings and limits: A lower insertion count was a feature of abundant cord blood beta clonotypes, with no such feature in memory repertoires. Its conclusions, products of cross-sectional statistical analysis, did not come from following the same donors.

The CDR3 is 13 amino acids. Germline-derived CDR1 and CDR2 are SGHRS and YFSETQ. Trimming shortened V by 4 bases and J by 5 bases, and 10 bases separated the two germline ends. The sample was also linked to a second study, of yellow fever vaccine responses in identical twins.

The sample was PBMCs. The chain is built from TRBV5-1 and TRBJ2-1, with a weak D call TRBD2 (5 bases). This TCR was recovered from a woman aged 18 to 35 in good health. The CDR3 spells CASSPRLHNEQFF. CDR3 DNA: TGCGCCAGCAGCCCCAGACTACACAATGAGCAGTTCTTC.